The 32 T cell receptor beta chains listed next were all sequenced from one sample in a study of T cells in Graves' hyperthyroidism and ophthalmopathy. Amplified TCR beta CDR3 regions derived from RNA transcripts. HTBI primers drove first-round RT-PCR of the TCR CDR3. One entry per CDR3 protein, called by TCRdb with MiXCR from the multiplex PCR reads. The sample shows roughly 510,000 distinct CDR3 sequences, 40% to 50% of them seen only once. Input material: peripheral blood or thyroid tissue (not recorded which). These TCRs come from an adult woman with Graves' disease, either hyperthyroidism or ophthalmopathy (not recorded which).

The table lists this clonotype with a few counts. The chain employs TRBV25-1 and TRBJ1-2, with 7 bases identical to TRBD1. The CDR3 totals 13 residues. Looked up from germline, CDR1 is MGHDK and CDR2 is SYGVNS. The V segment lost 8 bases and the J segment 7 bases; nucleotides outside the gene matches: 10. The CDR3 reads CASFDRVLGGYTF. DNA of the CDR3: TGTGCCAGCTTCGACAGGGTCCTAGGTGGCTACACCTTC.

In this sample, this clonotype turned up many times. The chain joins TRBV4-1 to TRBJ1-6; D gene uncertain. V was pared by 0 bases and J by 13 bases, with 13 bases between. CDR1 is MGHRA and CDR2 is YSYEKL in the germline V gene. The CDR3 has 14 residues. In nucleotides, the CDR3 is TGCGCCAGCAGCCAAGAGGTCCGCACGCCTCCCCTCCACTTT. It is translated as CASSQEVRTPPLHF.

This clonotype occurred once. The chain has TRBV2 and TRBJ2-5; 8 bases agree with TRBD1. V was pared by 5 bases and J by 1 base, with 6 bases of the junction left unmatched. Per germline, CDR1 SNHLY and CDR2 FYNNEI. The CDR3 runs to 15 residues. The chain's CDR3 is CASSTFGTGQETQYF. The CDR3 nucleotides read TGTGCCAGCAGTACTTTCGGGACAGGCCAAGAGACCCAGTACTTC. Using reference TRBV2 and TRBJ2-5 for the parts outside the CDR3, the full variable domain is EPEVTQTPSHQVTQMGQEVILRCVPISNHLYFYWYRQILGQKVEFLVSFYNNEISEKSEIFDDQFSVERPDGSNFTLKIRSTKLEDSAMYFCASSTFGTGQETQYFGPGTRLLVL.

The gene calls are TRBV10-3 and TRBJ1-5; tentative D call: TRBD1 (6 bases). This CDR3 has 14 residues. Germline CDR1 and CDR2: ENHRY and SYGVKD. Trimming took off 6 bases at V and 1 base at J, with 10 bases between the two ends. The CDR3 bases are TGTGCCATCAGGGACAGCCAGAGCAATCAGCCCCAGCATTTT. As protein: CAIRDSQSNQPQHF.

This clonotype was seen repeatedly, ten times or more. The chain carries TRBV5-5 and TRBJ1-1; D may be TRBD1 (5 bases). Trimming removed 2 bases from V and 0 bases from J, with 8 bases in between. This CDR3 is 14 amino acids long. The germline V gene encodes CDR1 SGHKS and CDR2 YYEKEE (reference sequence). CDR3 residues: CASSLRGLNTEAFF. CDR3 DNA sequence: TGTGCCAGCAGCTTACGGGGGTTGAACACTGAAGCTTTCTTT. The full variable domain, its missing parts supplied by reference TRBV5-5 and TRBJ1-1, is DAGVTQSPTHLIKTRGQQVTLRCSPISGHKSVSWYQQVLGQGPQFIFQYYEKEERGRGNFPDRFSARQFPNYSSELNVNALLLGDSALYLCASSLRGLNTEAFFGQGTRLTVV.

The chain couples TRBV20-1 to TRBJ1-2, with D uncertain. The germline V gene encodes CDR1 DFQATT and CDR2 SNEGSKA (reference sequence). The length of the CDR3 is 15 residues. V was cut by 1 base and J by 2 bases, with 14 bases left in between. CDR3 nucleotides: TGCAGTGCTAGAGGTGCCGTGACCATGAACTATGGCTACACCTTC. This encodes CSARGAVTMNYGYTF.

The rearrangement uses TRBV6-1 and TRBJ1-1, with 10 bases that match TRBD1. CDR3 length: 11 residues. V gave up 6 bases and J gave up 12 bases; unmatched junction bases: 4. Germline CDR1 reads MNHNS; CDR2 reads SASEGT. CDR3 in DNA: TGTGCCAGCAGGGGGACAGGGGATTCTTTCTTT. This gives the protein CASRGTGDSFF.

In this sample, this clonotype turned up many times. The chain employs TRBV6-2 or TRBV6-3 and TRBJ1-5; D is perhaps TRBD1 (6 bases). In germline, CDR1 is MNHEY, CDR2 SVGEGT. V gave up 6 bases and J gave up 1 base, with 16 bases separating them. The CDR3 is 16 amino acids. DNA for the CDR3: TGTGCCAGCAGACTCACAGGGACCTCGAGCAATCAGCCCCAGCATTTT. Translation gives CASRLTGTSSNQPQHF.

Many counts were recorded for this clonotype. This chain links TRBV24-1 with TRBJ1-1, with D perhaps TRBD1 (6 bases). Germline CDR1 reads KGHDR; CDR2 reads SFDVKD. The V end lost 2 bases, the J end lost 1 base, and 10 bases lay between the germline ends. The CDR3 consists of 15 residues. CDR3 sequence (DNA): TGTGCCACCAGTGATTCCGGGACATCGAACACTGAAGCTTTCTTT. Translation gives CATSDSGTSNTEAFF.

The CDR3 region is CSGVATLDGYEQYF. DNA of the CDR3: TGCAGTGGGGTTGCTACTCTAGATGGCTACGAGCAGTACTTC. The chain combines TRBV20-1 with TRBJ2-7; no firm D call. This CDR3 is built from 14 residues. Germline CDR1 DFQATT, CDR2 SNEGSKA (reference sequence). Trimming pared 7 bases from V and 3 bases from J, leaving 19 bases between.

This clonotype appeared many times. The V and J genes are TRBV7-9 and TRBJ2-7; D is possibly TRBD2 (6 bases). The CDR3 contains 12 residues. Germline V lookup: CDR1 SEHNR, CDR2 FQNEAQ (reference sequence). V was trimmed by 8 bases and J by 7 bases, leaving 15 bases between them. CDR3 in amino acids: CASGGALGEQYF. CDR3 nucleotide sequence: TGTGCCAGCGGAGGGGCCCTGGGAGAGCAGTACTTC.

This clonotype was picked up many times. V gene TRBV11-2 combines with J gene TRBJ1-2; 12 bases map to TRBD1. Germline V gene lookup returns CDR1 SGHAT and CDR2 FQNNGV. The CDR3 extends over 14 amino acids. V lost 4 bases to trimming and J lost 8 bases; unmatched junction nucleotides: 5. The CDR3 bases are TGTGCCAGCAGCTCCGCGGGGACAGGGGGCGGCTACACCTTC. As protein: CASSSAGTGGGYTF.

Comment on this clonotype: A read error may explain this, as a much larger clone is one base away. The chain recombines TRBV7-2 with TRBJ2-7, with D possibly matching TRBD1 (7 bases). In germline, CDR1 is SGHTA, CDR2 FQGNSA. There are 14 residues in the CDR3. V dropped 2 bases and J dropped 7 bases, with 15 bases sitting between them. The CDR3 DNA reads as TGTGCCAGCAGCTTATTGGCAGGGGGGAATGAGCAGTACTTC. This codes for CASSLLAGGNEQYF. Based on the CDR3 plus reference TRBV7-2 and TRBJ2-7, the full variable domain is GAGVSQSPSNKVTEKGKDVELRCDPISGHTALYWYRQSLGQGLEFLIYFQGNSAPDKSGLPSDRFSAERTGGSVSTLTIQRTQQEDSAVYLCASSLLAGGNEQYFGPGTRLTVT.

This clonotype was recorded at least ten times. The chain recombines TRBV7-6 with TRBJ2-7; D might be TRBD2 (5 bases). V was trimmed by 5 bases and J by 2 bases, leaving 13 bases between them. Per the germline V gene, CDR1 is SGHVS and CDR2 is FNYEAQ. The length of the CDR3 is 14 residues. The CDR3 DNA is TGTGCCAGCAGCCGAGGGCAGGCCGCCTACGAGCAGTACTTC. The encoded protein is CASSRGQAAYEQYF.

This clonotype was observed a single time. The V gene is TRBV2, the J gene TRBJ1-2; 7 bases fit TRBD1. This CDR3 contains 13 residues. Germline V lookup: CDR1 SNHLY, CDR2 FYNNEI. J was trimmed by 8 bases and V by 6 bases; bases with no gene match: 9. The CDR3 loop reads CASSAGQVGGYTF. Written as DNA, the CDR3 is TGTGCCAGCAGCGCAGGACAGGTCGGAGGCTACACCTTC.

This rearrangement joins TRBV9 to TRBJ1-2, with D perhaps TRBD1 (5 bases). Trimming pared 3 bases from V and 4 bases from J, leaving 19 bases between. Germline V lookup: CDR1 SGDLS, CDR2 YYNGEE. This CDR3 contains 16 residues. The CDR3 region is CASSGTRGEDLYGYTF. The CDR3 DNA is TGTGCCAGCAGCGGTACTCGAGGGGAAGACCTCTATGGCTACACCTTC.

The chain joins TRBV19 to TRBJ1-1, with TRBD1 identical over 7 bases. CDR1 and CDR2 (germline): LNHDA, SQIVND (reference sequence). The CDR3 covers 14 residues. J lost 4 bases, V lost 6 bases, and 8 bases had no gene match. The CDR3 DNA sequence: TGTGCCAGTAGGCCCGGCAGGGGGGGCACTGAAGCTTTCTTT. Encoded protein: CASRPGRGGTEAFF. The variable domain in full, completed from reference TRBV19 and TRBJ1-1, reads DGGITQSPKYLFRKEGQNVTLSCEQNLNHDAMYWYRQDPGQGLRLIYYSQIVNDFQKGDIAEGYSVSREKKESFPLTVTSAQKNPTAFYLCASRPGRGGTEAFFGQGTRLTVV.

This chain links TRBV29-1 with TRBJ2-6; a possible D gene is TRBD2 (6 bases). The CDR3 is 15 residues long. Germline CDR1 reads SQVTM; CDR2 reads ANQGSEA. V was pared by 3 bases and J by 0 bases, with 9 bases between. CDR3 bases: TGCAGCGTTGAGGGCGGGGTCTCTGGGGCCAACGTCCTGACTTTC. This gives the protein CSVEGGVSGANVLTF.

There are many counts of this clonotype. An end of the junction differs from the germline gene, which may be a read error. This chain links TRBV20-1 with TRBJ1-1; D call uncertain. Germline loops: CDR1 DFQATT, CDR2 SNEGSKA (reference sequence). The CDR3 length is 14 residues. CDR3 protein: CSVYRLIKNAEAFF. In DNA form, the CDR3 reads TGCAGTGTCTATCGACTTATCAAGAACGCTGAAGCTTTCTTT.

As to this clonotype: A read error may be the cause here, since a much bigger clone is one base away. The CDR3: CASSLRQPGQGQTQYF. Here the CDR3 DNA reads TGTGCCAGCAGCTTACGCCAGCCGGGACAGGGGCAGACCCAGTACTTC. This chain connects TRBV12-3 or TRBV12-4 to TRBJ2-5, with 10 bases aligning to TRBD1. The J segment lost 6 bases and the V segment lost 6 bases, leaving 13 bases of the junction unmatched. CDR3 length equals 16 residues.

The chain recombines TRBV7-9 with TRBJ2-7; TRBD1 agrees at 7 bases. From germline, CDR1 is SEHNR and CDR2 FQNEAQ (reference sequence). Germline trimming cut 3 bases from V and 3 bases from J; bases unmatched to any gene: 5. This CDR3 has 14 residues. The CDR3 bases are TGTGCCAGCAGCTTCCGGGACAGCGGCTACGAGCAGTACTTC. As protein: CASSFRDSGYEQYF.

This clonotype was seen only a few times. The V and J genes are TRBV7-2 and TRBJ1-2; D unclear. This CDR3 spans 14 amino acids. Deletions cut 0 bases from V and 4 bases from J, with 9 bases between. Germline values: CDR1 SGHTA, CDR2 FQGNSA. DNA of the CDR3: TGTGCCAGCAGCTTAGCTGGGTCAACCTATGGCTACACCTTC. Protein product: CASSLAGSTYGYTF. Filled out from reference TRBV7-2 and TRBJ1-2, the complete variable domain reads GAGVSQSPSNKVTEKGKDVELRCDPISGHTALYWYRQSLGQGLEFLIYFQGNSAPDKSGLPSDRFSAERTGGSVSTLTIQRTQQEDSAVYLCASSLAGSTYGYTFGSGTRLTVV.

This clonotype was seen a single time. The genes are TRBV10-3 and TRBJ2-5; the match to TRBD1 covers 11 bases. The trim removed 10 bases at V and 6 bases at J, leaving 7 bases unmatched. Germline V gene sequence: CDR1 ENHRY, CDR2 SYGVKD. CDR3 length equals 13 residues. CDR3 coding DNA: TGTGCCACAAGGACAGGGGGCAGAAAGACCCAGTACTTC. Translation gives CATRTGGRKTQYF.

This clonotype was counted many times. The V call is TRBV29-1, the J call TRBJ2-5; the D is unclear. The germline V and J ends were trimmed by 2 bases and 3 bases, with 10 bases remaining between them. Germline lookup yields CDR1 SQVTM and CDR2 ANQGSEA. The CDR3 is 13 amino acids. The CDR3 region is CSVERRREETQYF. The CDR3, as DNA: TGCAGCGTTGAACGGAGAAGAGAAGAGACCCAGTACTTC.

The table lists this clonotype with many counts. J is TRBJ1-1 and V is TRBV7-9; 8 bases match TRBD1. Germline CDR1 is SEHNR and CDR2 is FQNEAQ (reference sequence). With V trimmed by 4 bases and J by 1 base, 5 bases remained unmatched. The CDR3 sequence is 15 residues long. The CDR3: CASSSTGVANTEAFF. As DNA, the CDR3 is TGTGCCAGCAGCTCGACAGGGGTTGCGAACACTGAAGCTTTCTTT.

The CDR3 nucleotides are TGTGCCAGCAGCTTAGGGCTAGGCTCTGGGGCCAACGTCCTGACTTTC. This gives the protein CASSLGLGSGANVLTF. The chain has TRBV11-1 and TRBJ2-6; D is uncertain. Germline V lookup: CDR1 SGHAT, CDR2 FQDESV (reference sequence). There are 16 residues in the CDR3. V was shortened by 1 base and J by 0 bases, with 7 bases between the two germline ends. Drawing the rest from reference TRBV11-1 and TRBJ2-6, the complete variable domain is EAEVAQSPRYKITEKSQAVAFWCDPISGHATLYWYRQILGQGPELLVQFQDESVVDDSQLPKDRFSAERLKGVDSTLKIQPAELGDSAMYLCASSLGLGSGANVLTFGAGSRLTVL.

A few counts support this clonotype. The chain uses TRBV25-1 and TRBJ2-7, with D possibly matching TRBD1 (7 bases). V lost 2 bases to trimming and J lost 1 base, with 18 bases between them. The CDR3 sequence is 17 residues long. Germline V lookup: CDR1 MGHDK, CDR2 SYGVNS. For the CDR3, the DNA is TGTGCCAGCAGTGAAAGGGCAGGGGGGACACCTTCCTACGAGCAGTACTTC. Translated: CASSERAGGTPSYEQYF.

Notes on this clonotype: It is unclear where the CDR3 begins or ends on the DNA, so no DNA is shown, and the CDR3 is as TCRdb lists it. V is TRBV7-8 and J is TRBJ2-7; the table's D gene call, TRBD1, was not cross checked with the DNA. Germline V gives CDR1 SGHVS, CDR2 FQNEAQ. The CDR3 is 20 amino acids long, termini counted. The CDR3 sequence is CASSFYICSVPLRSSYEQYF.

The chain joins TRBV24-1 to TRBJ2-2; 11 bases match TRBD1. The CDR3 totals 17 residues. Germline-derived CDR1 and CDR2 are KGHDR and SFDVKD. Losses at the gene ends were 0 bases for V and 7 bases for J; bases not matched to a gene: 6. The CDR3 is CATSDLTGTGGIGELFF. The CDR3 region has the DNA TGTGCCACCAGTGATTTGACCGGGACAGGGGGAATCGGGGAGCTGTTTTTT.

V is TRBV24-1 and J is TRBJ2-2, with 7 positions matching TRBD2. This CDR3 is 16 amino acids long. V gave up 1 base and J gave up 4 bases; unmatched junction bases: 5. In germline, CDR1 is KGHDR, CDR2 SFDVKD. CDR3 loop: CATSDFGLDGTGELFF. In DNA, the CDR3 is TGTGCCACCAGTGATTTTGGACTAGACGGCACCGGGGAGCTGTTTTTT.

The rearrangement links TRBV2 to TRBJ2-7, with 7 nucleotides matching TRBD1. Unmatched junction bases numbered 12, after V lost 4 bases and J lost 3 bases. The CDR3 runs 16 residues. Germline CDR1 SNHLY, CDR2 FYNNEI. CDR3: CASSARALGTDYEQYF. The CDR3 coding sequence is TGTGCCAGCAGTGCTAGAGCCCTCGGGACAGACTACGAGCAGTACTTC.

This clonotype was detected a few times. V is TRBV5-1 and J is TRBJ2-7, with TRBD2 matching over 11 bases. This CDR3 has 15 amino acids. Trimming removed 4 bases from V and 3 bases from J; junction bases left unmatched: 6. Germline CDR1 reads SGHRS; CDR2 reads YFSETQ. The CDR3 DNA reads TGCGCCAGCAGCCAGACTAGCGGGACGATCTACGAGCAGTACTTC. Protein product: CASSQTSGTIYEQYF. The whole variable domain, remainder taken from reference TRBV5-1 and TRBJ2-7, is KAGVTQTPRYLIKTRGQQVTLSCSPISGHRSVSWYQQTPGQGLQFLFEYFSETQRNKGNFPGRFSGRQFSNSRSEMNVSTLELGDSALYLCASSQTSGTIYEQYFGPGTRLTVT.